The TCR beta chain under discussion was sequenced for a study of OX40 agonist ivuxolimab in advanced cancers. Study information: At 0.01 to 10 mg/kg, ivuxolimab was administered intravenously to patients every 2 weeks. Of the participants, around 43% had some prior anti-PD-1, anti-PD-L1 or anti-CTLA-4 therapy, which was allowed. Overall study findings and caveats: Some of the lowest clonal expansion was seen in partial responders at 0.1-3.0 mg/kg.

Exclusion applied to patients with autoimmune disease history or systemic immunosuppression. TCRdb keeps only in-frame clones here, not all; method: immunoSEQ multiplex PCR. This sample yields 68,000 or so clones, of which approximately 89% are seen a single time; 1% to 1.2% belongs to the top ten. The germline gives CDR1 LNHDA, CDR2 SQIVND (reference sequence). Between the trimmed V and J ends, which lost 5 bases and 2 bases, there was a span of 8 bases. This CDR3 comprises 13 residues. Points on this clone: What it recognizes is unknown.

The starting material was CD4+ or CD8+ T cells sorted from blood, obtained in a trial of the OX40 agonist ivuxolimab. This clonotype originated in an adult with an advanced solid tumor such as melanoma, head and neck, liver or kidney cancer. V is TRBV19 and J is TRBJ2-3; D gene uncertain. In DNA, the CDR3 is TGTGCCAGTAGTTCCGGAGACACAGATACGCAGTATTTT. This gives the protein CASSSGDTDTQYF.